This T cell receptor beta chain derives from a study of T cell responses to AZD1222 COVID-19 vaccine. Notes on the study in general: The peak T cell response came first, and repertoires were sampled only after it. Donors were largely white British and mainly female; clonal diversity was possibly underestimated.

CDR1 and CDR2 (germline): SNHLY, FYNNEI. V was clipped by 6 bases and J by 1 base; unmatched bases: 8. The CDR3 spans 15 residues. Method: immunoSEQ multiplex PCR; TCRdb's copy keeps in-frame clones and lacks some. The sample has 150,000 to 160,000 clones, more than 90% seen once. Concerning this clone: The antigen is not known.

V is TRBV2 and J is TRBJ1-1, with 7 bases that match TRBD1. The receptor comes from an adult who received the AZD1222 COVID-19 vaccine. Here the sequenced sample was peripheral blood, taken 28 days after the second AZD1222 dose. The DNA of the CDR3 is TGTGCCAGCAGGACCAGGGGGAGTGGGAACACTGAAGCTTTCTTT. It yields the protein CASRTRGSGNTEAFF.